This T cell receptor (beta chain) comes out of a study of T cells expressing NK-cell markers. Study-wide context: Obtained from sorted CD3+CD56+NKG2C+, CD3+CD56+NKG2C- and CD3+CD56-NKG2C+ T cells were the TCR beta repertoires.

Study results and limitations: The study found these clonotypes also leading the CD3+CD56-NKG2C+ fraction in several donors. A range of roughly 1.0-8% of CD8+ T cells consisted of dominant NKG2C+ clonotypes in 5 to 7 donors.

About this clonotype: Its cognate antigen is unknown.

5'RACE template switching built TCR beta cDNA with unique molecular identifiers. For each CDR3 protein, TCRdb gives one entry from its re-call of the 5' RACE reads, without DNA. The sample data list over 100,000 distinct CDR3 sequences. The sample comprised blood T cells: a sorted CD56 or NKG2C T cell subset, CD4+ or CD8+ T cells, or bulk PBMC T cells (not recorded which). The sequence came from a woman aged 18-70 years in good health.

The CDR3 here is CASTPGSHGYTF. This chain uses TRBV6-5 with TRBJ1-2; TCRdb proposes TRBD1, but this gene call is untestable without DNA. The CDR3 spans 12 residues. The V gene's germline CDR1 is MNHEY and CDR2 SVGAGI.